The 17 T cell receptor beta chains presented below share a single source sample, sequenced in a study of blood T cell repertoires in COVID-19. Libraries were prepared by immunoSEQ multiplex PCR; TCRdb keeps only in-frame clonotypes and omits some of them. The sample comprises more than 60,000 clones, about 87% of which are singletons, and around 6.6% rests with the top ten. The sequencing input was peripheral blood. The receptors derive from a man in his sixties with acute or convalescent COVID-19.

The CDR3 coding sequence is TGTGCCAGCAGCTTATACCATCCCTTGGGGCCGGGCACTGAAGCTTTCTTT. Translated, it gives CASSLYHPLGPGTEAFF. The V gene is TRBV11-2, the J gene TRBJ1-1; D may be TRBD1 (5 bases). There are 17 residues in the CDR3. Trimming removed 2 bases at V and 4 bases at J, with 20 bases between. Germline V gene data show CDR1 as SGHAT and CDR2 as FQNNGV.

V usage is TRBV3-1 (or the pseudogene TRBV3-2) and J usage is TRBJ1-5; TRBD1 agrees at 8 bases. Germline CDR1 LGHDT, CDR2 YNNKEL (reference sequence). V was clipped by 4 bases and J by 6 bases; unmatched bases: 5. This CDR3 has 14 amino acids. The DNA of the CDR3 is TGTGCCAGCAGCCGGGGCAGGGGGCTTCAGCCCCAGCATTTT. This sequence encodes CASSRGRGLQPQHF.

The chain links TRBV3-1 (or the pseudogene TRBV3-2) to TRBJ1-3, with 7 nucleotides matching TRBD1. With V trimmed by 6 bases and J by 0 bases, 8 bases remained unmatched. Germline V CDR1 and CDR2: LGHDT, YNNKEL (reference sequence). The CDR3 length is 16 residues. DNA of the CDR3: TGTGCCAGCAGTCCGACAGGGCCCCACTCTGGAAACACCATATATTTT. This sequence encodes CASSPTGPHSGNTIYF.

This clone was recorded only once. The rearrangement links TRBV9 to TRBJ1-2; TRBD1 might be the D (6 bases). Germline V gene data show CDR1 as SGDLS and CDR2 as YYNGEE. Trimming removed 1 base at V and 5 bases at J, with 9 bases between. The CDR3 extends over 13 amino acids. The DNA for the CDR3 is TGTGCCAGCAGCGTAAGGACAGAGTATGGCTACACCTTC. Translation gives CASSVRTEYGYTF.

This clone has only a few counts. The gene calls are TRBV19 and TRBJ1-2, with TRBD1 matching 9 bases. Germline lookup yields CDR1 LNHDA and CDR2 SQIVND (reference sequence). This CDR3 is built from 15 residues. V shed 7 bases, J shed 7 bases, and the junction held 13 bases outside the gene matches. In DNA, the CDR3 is TGTGCCAGTAAGGACAGGGACAGGGACTCTTCTGGCTACACCTTC. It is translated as CASKDRDRDSSGYTF.

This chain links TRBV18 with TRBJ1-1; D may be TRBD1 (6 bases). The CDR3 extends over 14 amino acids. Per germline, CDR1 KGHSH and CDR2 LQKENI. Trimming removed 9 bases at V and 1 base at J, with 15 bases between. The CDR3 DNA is TGTGCCAGTTCGATGACAGGAGAGAACACTGAAGCTTTCTTT. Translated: CASSMTGENTEAFF.

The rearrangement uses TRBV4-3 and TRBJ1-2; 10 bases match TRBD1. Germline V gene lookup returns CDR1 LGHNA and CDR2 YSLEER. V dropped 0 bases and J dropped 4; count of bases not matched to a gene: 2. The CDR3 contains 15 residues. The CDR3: CASSQDRTGGYGYTF. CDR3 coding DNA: TGCGCCAGCAGCCAAGATAGGACAGGGGGCTATGGCTACACCTTC.

CDR3 in DNA: TGTGCCAGCAGTTCTCGACAGGGAGGCTACAATGAGCAGTTCTTC. Translated: CASSSRQGGYNEQFF. V usage is TRBV27 and J usage is TRBJ2-1; TRBD1 is a possible D gene (7 bases). The CDR3 sequence is 15 residues long. Trimming removed 4 bases at V and 3 bases at J, with 13 bases between. Germline values: CDR1 MNHEY, CDR2 SMNVEV (reference sequence).

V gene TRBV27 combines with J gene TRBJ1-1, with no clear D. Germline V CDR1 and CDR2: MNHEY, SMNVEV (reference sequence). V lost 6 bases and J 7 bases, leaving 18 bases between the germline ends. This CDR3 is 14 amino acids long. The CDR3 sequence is CASRDYQAAREAFF. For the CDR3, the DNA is TGTGCCAGCAGAGATTACCAGGCAGCCCGTGAAGCTTTCTTT.

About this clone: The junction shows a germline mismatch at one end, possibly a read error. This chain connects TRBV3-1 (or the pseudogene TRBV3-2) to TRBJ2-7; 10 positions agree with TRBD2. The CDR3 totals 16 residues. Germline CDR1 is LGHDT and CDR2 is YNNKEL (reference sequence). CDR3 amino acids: CASSQAASGGPIRAFF. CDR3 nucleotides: TGTGCCAGCAGCCAAGCGGCTAGCGGGGGCCCTATTCGGGCCTTTTTC.

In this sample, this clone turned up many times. The chain's CDR3 is CASGGAEAFF. CDR3 bases: TGTGCCAGCGGGGGGGCTGAAGCTTTCTTT. The chain is built from TRBV2 and TRBJ1-1, with D maybe TRBD1 (5 bases). The CDR3 has 10 amino acids. V was pared by 8 bases and J by 6 bases, with 7 bases between. Germline V lookup: CDR1 SNHLY, CDR2 FYNNEI.

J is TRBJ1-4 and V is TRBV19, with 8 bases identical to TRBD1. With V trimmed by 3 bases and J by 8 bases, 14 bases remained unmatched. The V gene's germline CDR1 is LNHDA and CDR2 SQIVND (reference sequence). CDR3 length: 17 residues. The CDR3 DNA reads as TGTGCCAGTAGTATGGGTGGACAGGGTATGTTTGGAGAAAAACTGTTTTTT. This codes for CASSMGGQGMFGEKLFF.

CDR3 sequence: CASSPSGTSGVSSYNEQFF. The DNA for the CDR3 is TGTGCCAGCAGCCCCTCAGGGACTAGCGGGGTGAGCTCCTACAATGAGCAGTTCTTC. The chain couples TRBV27 to TRBJ2-1, with 13 bases aligning to TRBD2. Germline V gives CDR1 MNHEY, CDR2 SMNVEV (reference sequence). Losses at the gene ends were 6 bases for V and 0 bases for J; bases not matched to a gene: 11. The CDR3 has 19 amino acids.

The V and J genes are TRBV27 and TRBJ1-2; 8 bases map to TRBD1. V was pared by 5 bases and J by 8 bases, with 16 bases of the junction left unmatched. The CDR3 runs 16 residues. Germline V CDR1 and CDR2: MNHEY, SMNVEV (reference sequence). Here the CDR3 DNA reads TGTGCCAGCAGTCCAGGGACAGGCTATTCCCCGTGGGGCTACACCTTC. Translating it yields CASSPGTGYSPWGYTF.

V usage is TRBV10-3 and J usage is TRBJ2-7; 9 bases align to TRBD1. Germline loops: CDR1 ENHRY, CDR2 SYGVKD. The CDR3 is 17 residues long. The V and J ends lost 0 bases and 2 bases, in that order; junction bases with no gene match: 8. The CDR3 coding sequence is TGTGCCATCAGTGAGTCGGCTGGGACAGGGAAGGCCTACGAGCAGTACTTC. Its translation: CAISESAGTGKAYEQYF.

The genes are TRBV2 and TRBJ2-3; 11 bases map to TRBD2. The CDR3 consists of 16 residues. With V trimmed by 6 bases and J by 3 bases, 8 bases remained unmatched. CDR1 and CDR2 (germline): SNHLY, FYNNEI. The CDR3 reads CASRDLLAGATDTQYF. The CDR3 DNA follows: TGTGCCAGCAGAGACCTACTAGCGGGGGCAACAGATACGCAGTATTTT.

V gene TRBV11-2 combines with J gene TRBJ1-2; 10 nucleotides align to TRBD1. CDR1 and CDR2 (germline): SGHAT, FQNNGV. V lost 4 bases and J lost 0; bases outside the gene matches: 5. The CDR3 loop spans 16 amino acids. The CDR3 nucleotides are TGTGCCAGCAGCTCGCCGGGACAGGGGACTAACTATGGCTACACCTTC. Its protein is CASSSPGQGTNYGYTF.